Listed below are T cell receptor beta chains from one sample, sequenced in a study of cytomegalovirus exposure and HLA in healthy donors. Data came from immunoSEQ multiplex PCR; TCRdb stores just in-frame clones and leaves some out. The table includes about 90,000 clones, 74% detected once. Sequencing was performed on PBMCs. These receptor sequences come from a man aged 25-45 years in good health and CMV-seropositive. The CDR3 runs from the conserved cysteine through the conserved F or W. D genes are given only for firm matches. Clone size is not always given. Where it is, it says once, few, many or a class for expanded clones.

d_gene	abundance	v_gene	j_gene	CDR3aa	CDR3nt
TRBD1	-	TRBV7-7	TRBJ2-5	CASSLGLGDRQENTQYF	TGTGCCAGCAGCTTAGGATTGGGGGACAGGCAGGAGAATACCCAGTACTTC
-	-	TRBV18	TRBJ1-3	CASSPRAAGASGNTIYF	TGTGCCAGCTCACCACGGGCTGCAGGGGCATCTGGAAACACCATATATTTT
-	-	TRBV7-2	TRBJ2-1	CASSSLINEQFF	TGTGCCAGCAGCTCCTTAATCAATGAGCAGTTCTTC
-	-	TRBV2	TRBJ2-3	CASSDGNTDTQYF	TGTGCCAGCAGTGACGGGAACACAGATACGCAGTATTTT
TRBD2	-	TRBV5-4	TRBJ2-5	CASSLEGRAQETQYF	TGTGCCAGCAGCTTGGAGGGGAGGGCTCAAGAGACCCAGTACTTC
-	-	TRBV27	TRBJ1-1	CASSLDRNTEAFF	TGTGCCAGCAGTTTGGACAGGAACACTGAAGCTTTCTTT
TRBD1	-	TRBV30	TRBJ1-5	CAWGQGENQPQHF	TGTGCCTGGGGACAGGGGGAAAATCAGCCCCAGCATTTT
TRBD1	-	TRBV10-3	TRBJ1-4	CAISPDRVAEKLFF	TGTGCCATCAGTCCGGACAGGGTGGCTGAAAAACTGTTTTTT
TRBD1	few	TRBV4-1	TRBJ1-1	CASSPPRTGGMNTEAFF	TGCGCCAGCAGCCCCCCCCGGACAGGGGGCATGAACACTGAAGCTTTCTTT
-	once	TRBV6-5	TRBJ2-3	CASSYRAGGRDTQYF	TGTGCCAGCAGTTACAGAGCGGGTGGGCGGGATACGCAGTATTTT
-	-	TRBV19	TRBJ1-1	CASSMTGGPTEAFF	TGTGCCAGTAGTATGACAGGAGGTCCCACTGAAGCTTTCTTT
-	-	TRBV4-2	TRBJ1-2	CASSQDRRGGYPF	TGTGCCAGCAGCCAAGATCGGCGGGGAGGCTACCCCTTC
-	-	TRBV6-6	TRBJ1-5	CASTPGTSNQPQNF	TGTGCCAGCACCCCTGGGACTAGCAATCAGCCCCAGAATTTT
-	-	TRBV19	TRBJ1-1	CASSEDDRLTEAFF	TGTGCCAGTAGTGAAGACGACAGGCTCACTGAAGCTTTCTTT
TRBD2	-	TRBV7-3	TRBJ2-7	CASSLSGGGSYEQYF	TGTGCCAGCAGCTTATCCGGGGGGGGCTCCTACGAGCAGTACTTC
-	-	TRBV7-9	TRBJ1-4	CASSFLLSSGEKLFF	TGTGCCAGCAGCTTCTTACTCTCGTCGGGGGAAAAACTGTTTTTT
-	-	TRBV7-9	TRBJ1-2	CASSLREASSNYGYTF	TGTGCCAGCAGCTTAAGAGAGGCTTCGTCTAACTATGGCTACACCTTC
TRBD2	-	TRBV28	TRBJ2-7	CASSTLAGGKNSYEQYF	TGTGCCAGCAGTACACTAGCGGGAGGGAAAAACTCCTACGAGCAGTACTTC
TRBD2	-	TRBV7-9	TRBJ2-1	CASSSPRSGGPLYNEQFF	TGTGCCAGCAGCTCCCCCCGTTCGGGGGGACCTTTGTACAATGAGCAGTTCTTC
TRBD2	few	TRBV5-1	TRBJ2-5	CASKIGGGREGYF	TGCGCCAGCAAGATTGGCGGGGGACGTGAGGGGTACTTC
TRBD2	-	TRBV5-1	TRBJ2-1	CASSLGGGSEQFF	TGCGCCAGCAGCTTGGGGGGGGGTAGTGAGCAGTTCTTC
-	-	TRBV4-2	TRBJ2-5	CASSQGTGSETQYF	TGTGCCAGCAGCCAAGGTACAGGTAGCGAGACCCAGTACTTC
-	-	TRBV6-4	TRBJ1-2	CASSDSRGRSYGYTF	TGTGCCAGCAGTGACTCCCGGGGGAGGTCCTATGGCTACACCTTC
TRBD2	-	TRBV5-4	TRBJ2-5	CASSSLAGIQETQYF	TGTGCCAGCAGTTCACTAGCGGGGATCCAAGAGACCCAGTACTTC
-	few	TRBV7-2	TRBJ1-3	CASSPSTGPVGNTIYF	TGTGCCAGCAGCCCCTCGACAGGACCGGTCGGAAACACCATATATTTT
TRBD1	-	TRBV18	TRBJ2-7	CASSPTGEEATYEQYF	TGTGCCAGCTCCCCCACAGGGGAAGAAGCCACCTACGAGCAGTACTTC
TRBD1	few	TRBV5-1	TRBJ2-6	CASSLDRGFGANVLTF	TGCGCCAGCAGCTTGGACAGGGGATTTGGGGCCAACGTCCTGACTTTC
-	once	TRBV6-6	TRBJ2-5	CASTQGETQYF	TGTGCCAGCACTCAGGGGGAGACCCAGTACTTC
-	-	TRBV4-1	TRBJ1-1	CASRRWAMGLGTEAFF	TGCGCCAGCAGACGCTGGGCCATGGGGCTTGGCACTGAAGCTTTCTTT
-	-	TRBV27	TRBJ1-5	CASSFLGDQPQHF	TGTGCCAGCAGTTTCCTCGGGGATCAGCCCCAGCATTTT
TRBD2	-	TRBV9	TRBJ2-7	CASSSPGGTYEQYF	TGTGCCAGCAGCTCCCCGGGGGGGACCTACGAGCAGTACTTC
-	-	TRBV28	TRBJ1-1	CASINAGARRNTEAFF	TGTGCCAGCATTAACGCGGGGGCACGGAGAAACACTGAAGCTTTCTTT
-	-	TRBV15	TRBJ1-2	CATSSGYGQPADGYTF	TGTGCCACCAGCAGCGGGTACGGACAGCCAGCGGATGGCTACACCTTC
TRBD1	-	TRBV7-9	TRBJ2-5	CASSLGDRGRQETQYF	TGTGCCAGCAGCTTAGGGGACAGGGGTCGGCAAGAGACCCAGTACTTC
-	-	TRBV4-1	TRBJ1-5	CASSRRQDSNQPQHF	TGCGCCAGCAGCCGACGACAGGACAGCAATCAGCCCCAGCATTTT
-	-	TRBV6-6	TRBJ1-1	CASSRTGTLNTEAFF	TGTGCCAGCAGCCGGACGGGGACATTGAACACTGAAGCTTTCTTT
-	-	TRBV6-5	TRBJ2-1	CASTSWTERNEQFF	TGTGCCAGCACTTCTTGGACAGAACGCAATGAGCAGTTCTTC
-	few	TRBV15	TRBJ2-5	CATSRDTEETQYF	TGTGCCACCAGCAGAGACACAGAAGAGACCCAGTACTTC
-	-	TRBV6-1	TRBJ1-5	CASSLGSGNQPQHF	TGTGCCAGCAGCTTGGGCTCCGGCAATCAGCCCCAGCATTTT
-	-	TRBV4-2	TRBJ2-1	CASSLPGVQNNEQFF	TGTGCCAGCAGCCTTCCGGGGGTCCAAAACAATGAGCAGTTCTTC
-	-	TRBV5-1	TRBJ2-2	CASSLQGGGTGELFF	TGCGCCAGCAGCTTACAGGGTGGGGGCACCGGGGAGCTGTTTTTT
TRBD2	-	TRBV5-1	TRBJ2-1	CASSPIAGGQSYNEQFF	TGCGCCAGCAGCCCTATAGCGGGGGGGCAGTCCTACAATGAGCAGTTCTTC
TRBD1	-	TRBV27	TRBJ1-2	CASSRDRNYGYTF	TGTGCCAGCAGCCGGGACAGAAACTATGGCTACACCTTC
-	-	TRBV2	TRBJ2-3	CASSERALAEYF	TGTGCCAGCAGTGAAAGGGCTTTAGCGGAGTATTTT
-	-	TRBV10-1	TRBJ2-1	CASSQGLRYNEQFF	TGCGCCAGCAGTCAGGGACTCAGATACAATGAGCAGTTCTTC
TRBD1	many	TRBV9	TRBJ1-4	CASSATGPNEKLFF	TGTGCCAGCAGCGCGACAGGGCCTAATGAAAAACTGTTTTTT
-	-	TRBV6-1	TRBJ1-1	CASSAQGLNTEAFF	TGTGCCAGCAGTGCACAGGGCCTGAACACTGAAGCTTTCTTT
-	-	TRBV12-2	TRBJ2-7	CASRLAKKIEDRVTHEQYF	TGTGCAAGTCGCTTAGCAAAGAAGATCGAGGACAGGGTTACCCACGAGCAGTACTTC
-	-	TRBV2	TRBJ2-1	CASSAAGAYNEQFF	TGTGCCAGCAGTGCAGCGGGCGCCTACAATGAGCAGTTCTTC
-	-	TRBV4-1	TRBJ1-1	CASSQGAGLGRTEAFF	TGCGCCAGCAGCCAAGGGGCCGGGTTGGGGAGAACTGAAGCTTTCTTT
-	-	TRBV6-5	TRBJ1-5	CASSPDRNQPQHF	TGTGCCAGCAGCCCCGACAGAAATCAGCCCCAGCATTTT